These 30 T cell receptor beta chains share one sample of origin, sequenced in a study of CD8 T cells in ankylosing spondylitis. TCRdb reprocessed the 5' RACE reads via MiXCR and lists one record per CDR3 protein. This table has 160,000 or so distinct CDR3 sequences, around a tenth appearing once. The sequencing input was blood, either unsorted or a sorted T cell fraction (not recorded which). Receptors originate from a female donor with ankylosing spondylitis or in good health (not recorded which).

This clonotype was observed at least ten times. J is TRBJ2-1 and V is TRBV20-1, with 8 bases identical to TRBD2. Germline V gene sequence: CDR1 DFQATT, CDR2 SNEGSKA (reference sequence). The length of the CDR3 is 16 residues. The ends lost 4 bases at V and 3 bases at J; junction bases unmatched: 11. CDR3 residues: CSATLSAGAHYNEQFF. Here the CDR3 DNA reads TGCAGTGCTACCCTTTCAGCGGGAGCTCACTACAATGAGCAGTTCTTC.

Ten or more counts support this clonotype. The V call is TRBV29-1, the J call TRBJ2-3, with a possible D match to TRBD1 (6 bases). The V gene's germline CDR1 is SQVTM and CDR2 ANQGSEA. The CDR3 is made up of 14 amino acids. V shed 7 bases and J shed 2 bases, with 16 bases lying between them. The DNA for the CDR3 is TGCAGCGGAACGACAGGAGGACCCACAGATACGCAGTATTTT. Translating gives CSGTTGGPTDTQYF.

This clonotype was seen at least ten times. This chain connects TRBV7-9 to TRBJ2-1; TRBD2 agrees at 8 bases. The germline CDR1 and CDR2 sequences are SEHNR and FQNEAQ (reference sequence). CDR3 length equals 16 residues. J lost 2 bases, V lost 9 bases, and 12 bases had no gene match. The chain's CDR3 is CASELADNLAYNEQFF. The CDR3, as DNA: TGTGCCAGTGAACTAGCGGACAACCTTGCCTACAATGAGCAGTTCTTC. Based on the CDR3 plus reference TRBV7-9 and TRBJ2-1, the full variable domain is DTGVSQNPRHKITKRGQNVTFRCDPISEHNRLYWYRQTLGQGPEFLTYFQNEAQLEKSRLLSDRFSAERPKGSFSTLEIQRTEQGDSAMYLCASELADNLAYNEQFFGPGTRLTVL.

This clonotype was seen more than once but under ten times. Germline is not matched at one junction end, which may reflect a read error. This chain joins TRBV20-1 and TRBJ1-1; 9 nucleotides match TRBD1. Germline CDR1 is DFQATT and CDR2 is SNEGSKA (reference sequence). CDR3 size: 13 residues. CDR3: CSAYHRDRDLLLF. DNA for the CDR3: TGCAGTGCTTACCACCGGGACAGGGACTTGCTCCTCTTT.

Concerning this clonotype: A clone one base away is much larger, so this may be a read error. This likely comes from a read error, as the CDR3 has no conserved phenylalanine or tryptophan at its end. This chain links TRBV7-6 with TRBJ2-7; possible D gene TRBD1, 6 bases. The CDR3 runs to 13 residues. V was shortened by 5 bases and J by 2 bases, with 10 bases between the two germline ends. CDR1 is SGHVS and CDR2 is FNYEAQ in the germline V gene. CDR3 sequence (DNA): TGTGCCAGCAGCCGTGGACAGCCCTACGAGCAGTACTTG. Translation gives CASSRGQPYEQYL.

The chain employs TRBV28 and TRBJ2-3, with 7 bases that match TRBD2. Trimming at V came to 10 bases and at J to 4 bases, leaving 14 bases not matched to a gene. Germline-derived CDR1 and CDR2 are MDHEN and SYDVKM. The CDR3 runs to 15 residues. CDR3 loop: CATVYPGRPADTQYF. The CDR3 DNA reads TGTGCCACCGTTTACCCCGGGAGGCCGGCAGATACGCAGTATTTT.

This clonotype was counted at least ten times. The chain combines TRBV15 with TRBJ1-2; TRBD1 matches at 7 bases. Germline trimming cut 1 base from V and 6 bases from J; bases unmatched to any gene: 5. The CDR3 length is 14 residues. Germline V gives CDR1 LNHNV, CDR2 YYDKDF (reference sequence). The CDR3 region is CATSRVQGEDGYTF. The CDR3 DNA reads as TGTGCCACCAGCAGAGTCCAGGGGGAGGATGGCTACACCTTC.

The chain uses TRBV19 and TRBJ1-5; D gene uncertain. Deletions cut 3 bases from V and 1 base from J, with 4 bases between. Germline V gene lookup returns CDR1 LNHDA and CDR2 SQIVND (reference sequence). CDR3 length: 13 amino acids. The CDR3 loop is CASSIESNQPQHF. The CDR3 bases are TGTGCCAGTAGTATTGAGAGCAATCAGCCCCAGCATTTT.

The chain recombines TRBV20-1 with TRBJ2-7; D is possibly TRBD1 (6 bases). The length of the CDR3 is 14 residues. The germline CDR1 and CDR2 sequences are DFQATT and SNEGSKA (reference sequence). V gave up 0 bases and J gave up 1 base, with 10 bases separating them. CDR3 residues: CSARDYRESYEQYF. The CDR3 coding sequence is TGCAGTGCTAGAGATTACAGGGAATCCTACGAGCAGTACTTC.

A few counts support this clonotype. J is TRBJ2-1 and V is TRBV2; 7 nucleotides align to TRBD1. The germline V gene has CDR1 SNHLY and CDR2 FYNNEI. The CDR3 sequence is 17 residues long. V shed 1 base and J 0 bases; nucleotides not matched to a gene: 6. CDR3 bases: TGTGCCAGCAGTGAAGTGTCGGACAGGAGCTCCTACAATGAGCAGTTCTTC. The encoded protein is CASSEVSDRSSYNEQFF. Looking up the rest from reference TRBV2 and TRBJ2-1 gives the full variable domain: EPEVTQTPSHQVTQMGQEVILRCVPISNHLYFYWYRQILGQKVEFLVSFYNNEISEKSEIFDDQFSVERPDGSNFTLKIRSTKLEDSAMYFCASSEVSDRSSYNEQFFGPGTRLTVL.

This clonotype was counted a few times. The rearrangement joins TRBV7-6 to TRBJ2-1; D call uncertain. The ends were cut back, 0 bases at V and 0 bases at J, with 6 bases in the middle. CDR3 length: 15 amino acids. Germline CDR1 reads SGHVS; CDR2 reads FNYEAQ. The CDR3 coding sequence is TGTGCCAGCAGCTTAGCGGCAGGCTCCTACAATGAGCAGTTCTTC. Its protein is CASSLAAGSYNEQFF.

This clonotype occurred a few times. The CDR3 bases are TGTGCCAGCAGCTTCAGAAGGGGACCTGAAGCTTTCTTT. Translating it yields CASSFRRGPEAFF. The genes are TRBV7-9 and TRBJ1-1; D might be TRBD1 (5 bases). V gave up 3 bases and J gave up 6 bases, with 11 bases separating them. CDR1 and CDR2 from the germline V gene are SEHNR and FQNEAQ (reference sequence). The CDR3 has 13 residues.

This clonotype was observed at least ten times. V usage is TRBV5-1 and J usage is TRBJ2-7; no definite D call. The CDR3 is 12 amino acids. Germline CDR1 reads SGHRS; CDR2 reads YFSETQ. Trimming removed 6 bases from V and 4 bases from J, with 11 bases in between. CDR3 region: CASTSHGYEQYF. The CDR3 coding sequence is TGCGCCAGCACCTCACACGGTTACGAGCAGTACTTC.

The rearrangement uses TRBV4-1 and TRBJ2-1; 13 bases align to TRBD2. The J segment lost 8 bases and the V segment lost 3 bases, leaving 4 bases of the junction unmatched. Per germline, CDR1 MGHRA and CDR2 YSYEKL. CDR3 size: 15 residues. The CDR3 DNA sequence: TGCGCCAGCAGCCAGGGGACTAGCGGGATGGATGAGCAGTTCTTC. It translates to CASSQGTSGMDEQFF.

The V call is TRBV3-1, the J call TRBJ2-1; the D is unclear. The CDR3 is 15 residues long. Trimming pared 1 base from V and 2 bases from J, leaving 9 bases between. Germline lookup yields CDR1 LGHDT and CDR2 YNNKEL (reference sequence). CDR3: CASSQAVGTYNEQFF. CDR3 nucleotide sequence: TGTGCCAGCAGCCAAGCGGTGGGAACCTACAATGAGCAGTTCTTC.

The chain combines TRBV5-1 with TRBJ2-3; D is possibly TRBD2 (6 bases). Germline loops: CDR1 SGHRS, CDR2 YFSETQ. The CDR3 runs 16 residues. V lost 3 bases to trimming and J lost 3 bases, with 17 bases between them. The CDR3 DNA sequence: TGCGCCAGCAGCTCCCGGGGGTCGGTTTCAACAGATACGCAGTATTTT. This codes for CASSSRGSVSTDTQYF.

The chain recombines TRBV20-1 with TRBJ1-2; no definite D call. CDR1 and CDR2 (germline): DFQATT, SNEGSKA (reference sequence). Trimming removed 6 bases from V and 3 bases from J, with 14 bases in between. The CDR3 consists of 13 residues. The CDR3 coding sequence is TGCAGTGCCGTCCGGGGATACGACTATGGCTACACCTTC. Its protein product is CSAVRGYDYGYTF.

V is TRBV27 and J is TRBJ2-7; D may be TRBD1 or TRBD2 (5 bases each). This CDR3 is 13 amino acids long. The V gene lost 5 bases and the J gene lost 4 bases, with 12 bases spanning the gap. Germline loops: CDR1 MNHEY, CDR2 SMNVEV (reference sequence). In nucleotides, the CDR3 is TGTGCCAGCAGTCCGGGACGGTTATACGAGCAGTACTTC. It encodes CASSPGRLYEQYF.

The chain carries TRBV11-2 and TRBJ2-2; D is unclear. Germline loops: CDR1 SGHAT, CDR2 FQNNGV. The ends were cut back, 2 bases at V and 0 bases at J, with 4 bases in the middle. The CDR3 spans 14 residues. DNA of the CDR3: TGTGCCAGCAGCTTATCTTCGAACACCGGGGAGCTGTTTTTT. Encoded protein: CASSLSSNTGELFF.

This clonotype was recorded many times. V usage is TRBV4-3 and J usage is TRBJ2-1; 7 bases match TRBD2. Germline CDR1 is LGHNA and CDR2 is YSLEER. Losses at the gene ends were 1 base for V and 7 bases for J; bases not matched to a gene: 4. This CDR3 has 14 residues. The CDR3 sequence: CASSQGLAFNEQFF. Written as DNA, the CDR3 is TGCGCCAGCAGCCAAGGACTAGCCTTTAATGAGCAGTTCTTC.

There are a few counts of this clonotype. This sequence joins TRBV3-1 and TRBJ1-2; possibly TRBD1 for D (6 bases). Germline V gene lookup returns CDR1 LGHDT and CDR2 YNNKEL (reference sequence). This CDR3 is 14 amino acids long. V shed 0 bases and J shed 2 bases, with 7 bases lying between them. CDR3 in amino acids: CASSQDTGNYGYTF. CDR3 DNA: TGTGCCAGCAGCCAAGACACAGGGAACTATGGCTACACCTTC.

The chain's CDR3 is CASSLMKRASQETQYF. CDR3 in DNA: TGTGCCAGCAGTTTAATGAAGCGCGCTAGCCAAGAGACCCAGTACTTC. This chain links TRBV28 with TRBJ2-5, with no clear D. Germline lookup yields CDR1 MDHEN and CDR2 SYDVKM. The CDR3 consists of 16 residues. V shed 2 bases and J shed 1 base, with 14 bases lying between them.

This clonotype has only a few counts. The chain uses TRBV20-1 and TRBJ2-1; D ambiguous. From germline, CDR1 is DFQATT and CDR2 SNEGSKA (reference sequence). The CDR3 totals 13 residues. Trimming took 0 bases from V and 7 from J, leaving 10 bases between them. CDR3 in amino acids: CSARESPVNEQFF. CDR3 bases: TGCAGTGCTAGAGAGTCGCCGGTGAATGAGCAGTTCTTC.

The table lists this clonotype with a few counts. The chain combines TRBV27 with TRBJ1-5; D is possibly TRBD1 (6 bases). Per germline, CDR1 MNHEY and CDR2 SMNVEV (reference sequence). V lost 3 bases and J lost 0, with 9 bases in between. The length of the CDR3 is 15 residues. DNA of the CDR3: TGTGCCAGCAGTTTTGCAGGGGATAGCAATCAGCCCCAGCATTTT. Protein product: CASSFAGDSNQPQHF.

This rearrangement joins TRBV19 to TRBJ1-5; TRBD1 might be the D (5 bases). The germline CDR1 and CDR2 sequences are LNHDA and SQIVND (reference sequence). V lost 5 bases and J 0 bases, leaving 20 bases between the germline ends. The CDR3 runs 18 residues. CDR3 bases: TGTGCCAGTAGTCCAAGACAGAAACTGACTAATAGCAATCAGCCCCAGCATTTT. Protein sequence: CASSPRQKLTNSNQPQHF.

This clonotype was picked up many times. The genes are TRBV7-9 and TRBJ2-1; possibly TRBD1 for D (5 bases). This CDR3 is 15 amino acids long. Germline V gene data show CDR1 as SEHNR and CDR2 as FQNEAQ (reference sequence). V was trimmed by 5 bases and J by 7 bases, leaving 18 bases between them. The DNA of the CDR3 is TGTGCCAGCAGCACTCCACGACAGATGGGAAATGAGCAGTTCTTC. Its protein product is CASSTPRQMGNEQFF.

This clonotype was counted a few times. The chain couples TRBV12-3 or TRBV12-4 to TRBJ2-7, with D unresolved. V was trimmed by 3 bases and J by 5 bases, leaving 8 bases between them. The CDR3 extends over 12 amino acids. The CDR3 region is CASSLMGNEQYF. For the CDR3, the DNA is TGTGCCAGCAGTTTGATGGGCAACGAGCAGTACTTC.

This rearrangement joins TRBV10-1 to TRBJ2-7; 10 bases fit TRBD2. CDR1 is WNHNN, CDR2 SYGVQD, per germline (reference sequence). The CDR3 is 13 amino acids. Unmatched junction bases numbered 0, after V lost 2 bases and J lost 5 bases. The CDR3 nucleotides are TGCGCCAGCAGTGAGGGACTAGCGGACGAGCAGTACTTC. Its translation: CASSEGLADEQYF.

Only a few counts were recorded for this clonotype. CDR3 sequence: CASSEYPRGLGEQYF. CDR3 in DNA: TGTGCCAGCAGTGAATACCCCAGGGGTCTCGGCGAGCAGTACTTC. The chain is built from TRBV25-1 and TRBJ2-7; D possibly corresponds to TRBD1 (6 bases). The CDR3 is 15 amino acids. Germline loops: CDR1 MGHDK, CDR2 SYGVNS. V was shortened by 0 bases and J by 6 bases, with 15 bases between the two germline ends.

This clonotype was counted only a few times. The rearrangement uses TRBV28 and TRBJ2-3, with 11 positions matching TRBD2. CDR1 and CDR2 (germline): MDHEN, SYDVKM. The CDR3 has 18 amino acids. Unmatched junction bases numbered 11, after V lost 6 bases and J lost 0 bases. The CDR3 nucleotides are TGTGCCAGCAGGGAGGCTAGCGGGAGGATTACTAGCACAGATACGCAGTATTTT. As protein: CASREASGRITSTDTQYF. The full variable domain, rest sourced from reference TRBV28 and TRBJ2-3, is DVKVTQSSRYLVKRTGEKVFLECVQDMDHENMFWYRQDPGLGLRLIYFSYDVKMKEKGDIPEGYSVSREKKERFSLILESASTNQTSMYLCASREASGRITSTDTQYFGPGTRLTVL.